A single sample gave rise to the 8 T cell receptor beta chains below, sequenced in a study of T cells in women clearing cervical HPV infection. Sequencing was performed with immunoSEQ multiplex PCR; in TCRdb, only in-frame clones are kept and a portion is missing. The sample table includes some 30,000 clones. Material: blood buffy coat. The receptors were gathered from a woman aged 18 to 75 with a cervical HPV16 infection that either progressed to CIN3+ or cleared (not recorded which).

With respect to this clone: The read ends 3 residues early relative to the CDR3; the germline J gene fills the gap. The V call is TRBV14, the J call TRBJ1-2; tentatively, D is TRBD1 (5 bases). The CDR3 contains 13 residues. Between the trimmed V and J ends, which lost 1 base and 4 bases, there was a span of 7 bases. Germline V gives CDR1 SGHDN, CDR2 FVKESK. The chain's CDR3 is CASSQGQSYGYTF. Partial CDR3 DNA: TGTGCCAGCAGCCAAGGACAGAGCTATGGC.

Points on this clone: Coverage ceases 3 residues before the CDR3 finishes, and the germline J gene fills in the end. V and J are TRBV29-1 and TRBJ1-4; maybe TRBD1 (5 bases). This CDR3 has 14 amino acids. Trimming stripped 3 bases from V and 8 bases from J, with 16 bases between. Per the germline V gene, CDR1 is SQVTM and CDR2 is ANQGSEA. The CDR3 here is CSVERTGGPEKLFF. The part of the CDR3 DNA that was read is TGCAGCGTTGAGCGTACGGGGGGTCCCGAAAAA.

Concerning this clone: The read comes to an end 3 residues before the CDR3 does, leaving the germline J gene to fill in the end. The chain links TRBV28 to TRBJ2-3, with TRBD2 matching 7 bases. Germline CDR1 reads MDHEN; CDR2 reads SYDVKM. Trimming cost V 7 bases and J 5 bases; bases outside gene matches: 9. This CDR3 is built from 14 residues. The CDR3 sequence is CASIPEREQDTQYF. The sequenced CDR3 bases are TGTGCCAGCATCCCCGAGCGGGAACAAGATACG. Combining the CDR3 with reference TRBV28 and TRBJ2-3 gives the whole variable domain DVKVTQSSRYLVKRTGEKVFLECVQDMDHENMFWYRQDPGLGLRLIYFSYDVKMKEKGDIPEGYSVSREKKERFSLILESASTNQTSMYLCASIPEREQDTQYFGPGTRLTVL.

On this clone itself: The read halts 3 residues ahead of the CDR3 end, with the missing end drawn from the germline J gene. V usage is TRBV5-6 and J usage is TRBJ2-7, with 11 bases aligning to TRBD2. Germline CDR1 and CDR2: SGHDT and YYEEEE. With 4 bases clipped from V and 6 bases from J, the junction kept 9 bases outside the gene matches. CDR3 length equals 15 residues. The covered CDR3 bases are TGTGCCAGCAGCCTGGGGCTAGCGGGGGGTAGCGAG. It encodes CASSLGLAGGSE. The whole CDR3 reads CASSLGLAGGSEQYF.

CDR3 DNA (partial): TGTGCCAGCAGCCCCTCAGGGGGCCCCTACGAG. Its protein product is CASSPSGGPYE. The entire CDR3 protein reads CASSPSGGPYEQYF. The V and J genes are TRBV9 and TRBJ2-7, with TRBD1 matching 8 bases. The read is 3 residues too short to cover the CDR3 end, so that end is filled in from the germline J gene. Germline CDR1 SGDLS, CDR2 YYNGEE. The V and J ends lost 4 bases and 2 bases, in that order; junction bases with no gene match: 5. This CDR3 comprises 14 residues.

Concerning this clone: The sequenced fragment ends 3 residues before the CDR3 boundary, so the rest is inferred from the germline J gene. This chain uses TRBV9 with TRBJ2-1; D is ambiguous. The CDR3 is 14 residues long. The germline V gene encodes CDR1 SGDLS and CDR2 YYNGEE. Trimming removed 1 base from V and 7 bases from J, with 12 bases in between. The sequenced CDR3 bases are TGTGCCAGCAGCGTACAAACTACCGGGAATGAG. It yields the protein CASSVQTTGNE. The full CDR3 protein reads CASSVQTTGNEQFF.

For this clone: Sequencing ends 3 residues short of the CDR3 end; the germline J gene provides the rest. The rearrangement uses TRBV19 and TRBJ1-5, with 9 bases that match TRBD1. V gave up 5 bases and J gave up 1 base; unmatched junction bases: 6. CDR3 length: 16 residues. Germline assignment: CDR1 LNHDA and CDR2 SQIVND (reference sequence). This chain's CDR3 is CASSQIQGASNQPQHF. The sequenced CDR3 bases are TGTGCCAGTAGTCAAATACAGGGGGCGAGCAATCAGCCC.

Regarding this clone: Read data end 3 residues before the CDR3 end; the end is taken from the germline J gene. The chain has TRBV7-2 and TRBJ1-1; D perhaps matches TRBD1 (6 bases). The CDR3 runs 14 residues. V lost 10 bases and J lost 5, with 20 bases in between. Germline V gene data show CDR1 as SGHTA and CDR2 as FQGNSA. The CDR3 spells CAKLPTGTETEAFF. The sequenced part of the CDR3 DNA is TGTGCCAAGCTACCCACAGGGACCGAGACTGAA. The variable domain in full, completed from reference TRBV7-2 and TRBJ1-1, reads GAGVSQSPSNKVTEKGKDVELRCDPISGHTALYWYRQSLGQGLEFLIYFQGNSAPDKSGLPSDRFSAERTGGSVSTLTIQRTQQEDSAVYLCAKLPTGTETEAFFGQGTRLTVV.